This T cell receptor (beta chain) was identified in a study of cytomegalovirus exposure and HLA in healthy donors. General observations from the study: A missense DCLRE1C variant was associated with V- and J-gene trimming of TCR beta chains in a later analysis, and an independent cohort replicated the association.

Trimming removed 1 base at V and 3 bases at J, with 9 bases between. CDR3 length equals 14 residues. CDR1 and CDR2 (germline): SGHTA, FQGNSA. The primer mix had 60 Vbeta and 13 Jbeta primers. Profiled with immunoSEQ multiplex PCR; TCRdb holds only in-frame clones, not every one. The table lists 150,000 to 200,000 clones, about four fifths of them singletons. As for this clone: What it binds is unknown.

Input material: PBMCs. The sequence was obtained from a female donor in good health and CMV-seronegative. The J gene is TRBJ1-1, the V gene TRBV7-2; the D is unclear. As DNA, the CDR3 is TGTGCCAGCAGCTTAGGCGGGGAGTACACTGAAGCTTTCTTT. Translating gives CASSLGGEYTEAFF.